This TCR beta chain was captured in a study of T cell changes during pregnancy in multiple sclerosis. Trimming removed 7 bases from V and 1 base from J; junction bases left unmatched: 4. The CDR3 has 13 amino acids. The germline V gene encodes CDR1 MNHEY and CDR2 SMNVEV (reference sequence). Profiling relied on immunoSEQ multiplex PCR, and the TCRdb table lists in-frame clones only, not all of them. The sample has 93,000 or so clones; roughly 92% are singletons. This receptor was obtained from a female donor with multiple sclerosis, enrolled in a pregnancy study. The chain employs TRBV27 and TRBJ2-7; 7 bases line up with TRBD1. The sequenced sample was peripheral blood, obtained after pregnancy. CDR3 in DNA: TGTGCCAGCAAAAGGACAGGTTCCTACGAGCAGTACTTC. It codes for CASKRTGSYEQYF.